This T cell receptor (beta chain) was recorded in a study of CD8+ T cells in alopecia areata. On the study more broadly: For treated patients, severity scores reflected the percentage of scalp area affected. Study results and limitations: In scalp, tofacitinib significantly decreased clonality and expanded CD8+ clones among the top 100. Compared with normal scalp, lesional scalp had higher clonality and more expanded CD8+ clones.

This clone appeared a single time. The target antigen is unknown. Treatment of the sample: oral pan-JAK inhibitor, 5-10 mg twice daily. Obtained from alopecia areata patients were lesional scalp punch biopsies along with peripheral blood. V trimming: 2 bases; J trimming: 7 bases; junction bases outside the gene matches: 9. The CDR3 extends over 16 amino acids. Germline-derived CDR1 and CDR2 are SGHAT and FQNNGV. RNA was extracted and reverse transcribed into cDNA as the sequencing template. Clones were sequenced by immunoSEQ multiplex PCR, and TCRdb holds only the in-frame ones, with some missing. The sample yields about 140,000 clones, roughly 86% seen once.

This sequence originates from a human donor with alopecia areata. Material: CD8+ T cells sorted from blood, obtained at week 4, from a patient treated with tofacitinib. The chain recombines TRBV11-2 with TRBJ2-2, with 8 positions matching TRBD1. The DNA of the CDR3 is TGTGCCAGCAGCTTAACGACAGGGGAGTGGGTCGGGGAGCTGTTTTTT. It yields the protein CASSLTTGEWVGELFF.